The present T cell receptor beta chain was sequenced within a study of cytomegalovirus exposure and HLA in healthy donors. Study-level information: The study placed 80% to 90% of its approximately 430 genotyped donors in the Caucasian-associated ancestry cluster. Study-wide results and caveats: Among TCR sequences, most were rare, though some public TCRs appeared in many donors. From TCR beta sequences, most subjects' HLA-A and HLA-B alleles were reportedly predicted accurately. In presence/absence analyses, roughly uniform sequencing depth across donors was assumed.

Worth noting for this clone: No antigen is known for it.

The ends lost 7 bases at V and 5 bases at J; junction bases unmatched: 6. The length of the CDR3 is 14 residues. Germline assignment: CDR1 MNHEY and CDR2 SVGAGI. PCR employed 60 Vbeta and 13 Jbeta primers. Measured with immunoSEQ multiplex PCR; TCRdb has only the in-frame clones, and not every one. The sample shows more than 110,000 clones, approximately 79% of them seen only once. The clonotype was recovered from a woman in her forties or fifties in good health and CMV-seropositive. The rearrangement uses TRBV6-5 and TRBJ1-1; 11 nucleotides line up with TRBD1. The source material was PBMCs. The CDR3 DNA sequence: TGTGCCAGCATCGTGGGGACAGGGGGAACTGAAGCTTTCTTT. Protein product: CASIVGTGGTEAFF.